Each of the 16 T cell receptor beta chains below was sequenced from the same sample in a study of blood T cells in healthy people across ages. A second PCR of 7 to 11 cycles used a sample-barcoded 5' primer and a J-beta primer mix. A single record per CDR3 protein comes from TCRdb applying MiXCR to the 5' RACE reads. The repertoire holds about 700,000 distinct CDR3 sequences, roughly 30% seen once, with approximately 15% in the top ten. The sample taken for sequencing was blood. Receptor source: a woman older than 75 in good health.

This clonotype occurred many times. The CDR3 reads CASSVGGAGGANVLTF. The CDR3 region has the DNA TGTGCCAGTAGTGTTGGGGGGGCAGGCGGGGCCAACGTCCTGACTTTC. The V call is TRBV19, the J call TRBJ2-6, with a possible D match to TRBD2 (7 bases). Trimming shortened V by 5 bases and J by 4 bases, and 15 bases separated the two germline ends. This CDR3 comprises 16 residues. Germline CDR1 reads LNHDA; CDR2 reads SQIVND (reference sequence).

In the case of this clonotype: A much bigger clone sits one base away, suggesting this may be a read error. The chain recombines TRBV6-2 or TRBV6-3 with TRBJ2-7; TRBD1 matches at 9 bases. CDR1 and CDR2 (germline): MNHEY, SVGEGT. The junction had 7 bases not matched to a gene; V was cut back by 7 bases and J by 9 bases. The CDR3 is 12 amino acids. DNA for the CDR3: TGTGCCAGCACCGGACAGGGGACCGGGCAGTACTTC. Translation gives CASTGQGTGQYF.

This clonotype was seen at least ten times. The genes are TRBV28 and TRBJ2-5; TRBD2 aligns across 10 bases. The CDR3 is made up of 16 amino acids. Germline CDR1 is MDHEN and CDR2 is SYDVKM. V lost 4 bases to trimming and J lost 3 bases; unmatched junction nucleotides: 8. Here the CDR3 reads CASSYQSGGAEETQYF. CDR3 bases: TGTGCCAGCAGTTATCAAAGCGGGGGGGCGGAAGAGACCCAGTACTTC.

V and J are TRBV20-1 and TRBJ2-5, with 7 bases fitting TRBD2. Near its end, the DNA agrees better with TRBJ2-7, so the J call may be wrong. This CDR3 comprises 14 residues. In germline, CDR1 is DFQATT, CDR2 SNEGSKA (reference sequence). The CDR3 reads CSARDLAVTYEQYF. CDR3 DNA sequence: TGCAGTGCTAGAGACCTAGCGGTTACCTACGAGCAGTACTTC.

The rearrangement joins TRBV10-3 to TRBJ2-5; the match to TRBD2 covers 13 bases. The junction had 14 bases not matched to a gene; V was cut back by 2 bases and J by 11 bases. CDR1 is ENHRY and CDR2 is SYGVKD in the germline V gene. The CDR3 is 17 amino acids. The CDR3 DNA is TGTGCCATCAGTGAGACAGAGACTAGCGGGAGGCCGTGGGAGCAGTACTTC. This encodes CAISETETSGRPWEQYF.

In its sample, this clonotype was seen many times. The J gene is TRBJ2-3, the V gene TRBV20-1; TRBD1 matches 7 bases. The ends lost 1 base at V and 9 bases at J; junction bases unmatched: 4. Germline values: CDR1 DFQATT, CDR2 SNEGSKA (reference sequence). The CDR3 consists of 12 residues. Here the CDR3 DNA reads TGCAGTGCTAGAGGGGGGACAGCGACGCAGTATTTT. This encodes CSARGGTATQYF.

This clonotype was seen more than once but under ten times. A much larger clonotype is one base distant, so this may be a read error. The V gene is TRBV15, the J gene TRBJ2-5, with D perhaps assigned TRBD1 or TRBD2 (6 bases each). Germline V gene lookup returns CDR1 LNHNV and CDR2 YYDKDF (reference sequence). Trimming left V 6 bases short and J 9 bases short, with 23 bases between. The CDR3 length is 15 residues. In DNA form, the CDR3 reads TGTGCCACCAGAACCTCCGGGACACCCGGGGAGGCCCAGTACTTC. Translating it yields CATRTSGTPGEAQYF.

The gene calls are TRBV5-6 and TRBJ2-3, with D uncertain. The CDR3 has 13 amino acids. Looked up from germline, CDR1 is SGHDT and CDR2 is YYEEEE. V dropped 5 bases and J dropped 7 bases, with 14 bases sitting between them. The CDR3 reads CASRSETRHTQYF. CDR3 coding DNA: TGTGCCAGCAGGTCAGAGACAAGACATACGCAGTATTTT.

This clonotype was recorded many times. This chain uses TRBV3-1 with TRBJ1-2, with no clear D. The CDR3 covers 15 residues. Trimming cost V 1 base and J 0 bases, with 9 bases left between them. Germline CDR1 is LGHDT and CDR2 is YNNKEL (reference sequence). CDR3 loop: CASSQVQSTNYGYTF. In DNA, the CDR3 is TGTGCCAGCAGCCAAGTACAGTCTACTAACTATGGCTACACCTTC. Together with reference TRBV3-1 and TRBJ1-2, the CDR3 gives the full variable domain: DTAVSQTPKYLVTQMGNDKSIKCEQNLGHDTMYWYKQDSKKFLKIMFSYNNKELIINETVPNRFSPKSPDKAHLNLHINSLELGDSAVYFCASSQVQSTNYGYTFGSGTRLTVV.

Comment on this clonotype: A much larger clonotype is one base distant, so this may be a read error. The chain is built from TRBV25-1 and TRBJ2-3; D is possibly TRBD1 (6 bases). The CDR3 has 16 amino acids. Looked up from germline, CDR1 is MGHDK and CDR2 is SYGVNS. The CDR3 nucleotides are TGTGCCAGCAGTGAAGTCGGCAGGGGCTCCACAGATGCGCAGTATTTT. Residues: CASSEVGRGSTDAQYF.

This clonotype occurred many times. V and J are TRBV5-1 and TRBJ2-5; D tentatively fits TRBD1 or TRBD2 (5 bases each). This CDR3 comprises 14 residues. Germline values: CDR1 SGHRS, CDR2 YFSETQ. V gave up 1 base and J gave up 5 bases, with 12 bases separating them. CDR3 region: CASSLPKGEETQYF. The CDR3 DNA reads TGCGCCAGCAGCTTGCCTAAAGGGGAGGAGACCCAGTACTTC. Full variable domain (rest looked up from reference TRBV5-1 and TRBJ2-5): KAGVTQTPRYLIKTRGQQVTLSCSPISGHRSVSWYQQTPGQGLQFLFEYFSETQRNKGNFPGRFSGRQFSNSRSEMNVSTLELGDSALYLCASSLPKGEETQYFGPGTRLLVL.

As for this clonotype: Given a much more abundant clone one base away, this may be a read error. V is TRBV7-3 and J is TRBJ2-1; perhaps TRBD2 as D (7 bases). The J call may not be correct, given that the DNA end is closer to TRBJ2-7. Germline V gene data show CDR1 as SGHTA and CDR2 as FQGTGA. The CDR3 sequence is 16 residues long. CDR3 residues: CASSLIAGASYNEQYF. The CDR3 nucleotides are TGTGCCAGCAGCTTAATTGCGGGGGCCTCTTACAATGAGCAGTACTTC.

This clonotype has a count of ten or more. Being one base from a much bigger clone, this may be a read error. The chain is built from TRBV5-1 and TRBJ2-5; the D is unclear. Germline values: CDR1 SGHRS, CDR2 YFSETQ. This CDR3 spans 13 amino acids. Trimming took off 0 bases at V and 11 bases at J, with 14 bases between the two ends. The CDR3 here is CASSLANYNEQYF. The CDR3 DNA sequence: TGCGCCAGCAGCTTGGCCAATTACAATGAGCAGTACTTC.

This clonotype was observed many times. The chain carries TRBV9 and TRBJ2-7; unclear D gene. The V and J ends lost 0 bases and 6 bases respectively, with 16 bases between them. CDR1 SGDLS and CDR2 YYNGEE come from the germline V gene. The CDR3 covers 15 residues. CDR3 region: CASSVGPASSGEQYF. The CDR3 DNA reads TGTGCCAGCAGCGTAGGGCCAGCTTCTTCGGGCGAGCAGTACTTC.

This chain links TRBV7-9 with TRBJ1-2, with no clear D. Per the germline V gene, CDR1 is SEHNR and CDR2 is FQNEAQ (reference sequence). This CDR3 is 13 amino acids long. Between the trimmed V and J ends, which lost 8 bases and 4 bases, there was a span of 14 bases. CDR3 nucleotide sequence: TGTGCCAGCGGCGATCGGGTTTTCTATGGCTACACCTTC. It specifies CASGDRVFYGYTF.

This clonotype was recorded at least ten times. The chain carries TRBV7-2 and TRBJ2-7, with TRBD1 matching 7 bases. Germline assignment: CDR1 SGHTA and CDR2 FQGNSA. CDR3 length: 15 residues. J lost 2 bases, V lost 1 base, and 5 bases had no gene match. CDR3: CASSLVWDSTYEQYF. The CDR3 region has the DNA TGTGCCAGCAGCTTAGTATGGGACAGTACCTACGAGCAGTACTTC.